This T cell receptor beta chain emerged from a study of blood T cells in healthy people across ages (dated by TCRdb to between 2014 and 2016). About the investigation overall: Template switching captured roughly one uniquely barcoded TCR beta cDNA molecule per two T cells in model experiments. To track age-related changes in TCR beta repertoire diversity, the study relied on deep sequencing normalized with unique cDNA molecular identifiers. To avoid experimental bias, donors of different ages were distributed randomly across sequencing lanes. The donors were split into four age groups: young (average about 15 years), middle-aged (39), aged (about 62) and long-lived (more than 80). The study analyzed two additional independent replicas of 1 million unique cDNA reads from the same blood draw for two donors, one aged 18 to 29 and one aged 80 or older.

This clonotype was counted many times. The clone's antigen remains unknown. No much larger clonotype is one base removed from it; base qualities were not supplied. Findings and caveats that apply to the study as a whole: Compared with the aged group, the long-lived group had more naive CD4+ T cells, fewer expanded clones and increased TCR diversity, a pattern suggesting age selection. Observed TCR beta diversity per million T cells fell roughly linearly with age, and a significant reduction was already apparent by age roughly 40. Because donor CMV infection status was unknown, age-related changes in expanded clonotypes were potentially confounded. Conclusive comparison of naive and antigen-experienced compartments was prevented by the profiling of bulk unsorted PBMCs. A strong correlation was found between observed TCR beta diversity and the percentage of naive T cells measured by flow cytometry. Estimates of total diversity based on one million sequenced T cells were regarded as lower bounds and as underestimates.

Library preparation employed 5' RACE. The sequencer listed for this sample is Illumina HiSeq 2500. The second PCR ran for about 7 to 11 cycles and used a J-beta primer mix along with a sample-barcoded 5' primer. Each TCR beta cDNA molecule received a unique molecular identifier from a template-switch 5' adaptor carrying 12 random nucleotides. At least 2.5 million CDR3-containing paired-end reads were obtained from each sample. The Mint cDNA synthesis kit, primed by a TRBC-specific oligonucleotide, was used to synthesize first-strand cDNA from all RNA. Following uracil-DNA glycosylase treatment, a first 18-cycle PCR with universal primers M1SS and BC2_uni_R was performed on all cDNA. Turning to the authors' computational methods: For normalization, 1 million high-quality reads, each with a distinct molecular identifier, were randomly selected from each sample. Reads sharing molecular identifiers were discarded rather than binned into consensus sequences. MiTCR, with a Q25 quality threshold and the strictest error-elimination algorithm, was used for CDR3 identification, clonotype clustering and error correction. Lower-bound total TCR beta diversity was estimated with a nonparametric unseen species model using Euler transformation. TCRdb handled the public reads itself, with Q25 trimming in fastp and clone calling in MiXCR, and kept productive beta chains. Under each unique CDR3 protein, matching rows form one entry showing the most common genes and DNA. The V and J calls and clone size come from TCRdb's table, not from the authors' own analysis. The table for this sample lists around 800,000 distinct CDR3 sequences; 35% to 60% of them were counted only once. The top ten clones comprise about a sixth of the sample.

Donors were a few dozen systemically healthy Caucasian individuals from Russia aged roughly 6 to 90 years. About 10 milliliters of peripheral blood were collected from each donor into EDTA-treated Vacutainer tubes. PBMCs were isolated by Ficoll-Paque density-gradient centrifugation, with at least 7 million obtained per sample. Total RNA was extracted from PBMCs with Trizol reagent, with at least 6 micrograms obtained per sample. Naive CD45RAhigh/CD27high T cell percentages were measured by flow cytometry on a PBMC aliquot from every donor. Counted from cysteine to phenylalanine, this CDR3 has 13 amino acids. The kept DNA is CDR3 alone, 39 bases in frame from the first base. At the junction V is shortened by 7 bases and J by 8 bases; bases outside the gene matches: 13. CDR1 SQVTM and CDR2 ANQGSEA are derived from the germline V gene.

The rearrangement joined TRBV29-1 to TRBJ1-2, with 7 bases aligning to TRBD1. Sequenced material: blood. This receptor was obtained from an older man in good health. The CDR3 region reads CSGANRGESGYTF. The base sequence is TGCAGCGGAGCTAACAGGGGAGAGAGCGGCTACACCTTC.